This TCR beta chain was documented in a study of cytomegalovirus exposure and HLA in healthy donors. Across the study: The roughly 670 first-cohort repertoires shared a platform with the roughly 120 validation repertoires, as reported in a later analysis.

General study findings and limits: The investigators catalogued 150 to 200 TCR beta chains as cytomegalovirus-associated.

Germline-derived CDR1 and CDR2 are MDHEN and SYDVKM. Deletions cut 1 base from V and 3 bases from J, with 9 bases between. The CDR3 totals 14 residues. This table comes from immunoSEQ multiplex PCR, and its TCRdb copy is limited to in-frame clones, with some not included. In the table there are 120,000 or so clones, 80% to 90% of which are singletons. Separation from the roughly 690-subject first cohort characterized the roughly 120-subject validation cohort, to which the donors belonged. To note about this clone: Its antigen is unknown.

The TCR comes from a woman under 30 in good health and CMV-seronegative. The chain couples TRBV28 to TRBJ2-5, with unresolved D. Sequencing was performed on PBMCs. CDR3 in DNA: TGTGCCAGCAGTTTATTGGGCTTCGAAGAGACCCAGTACTTC. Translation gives CASSLLGFEETQYF.